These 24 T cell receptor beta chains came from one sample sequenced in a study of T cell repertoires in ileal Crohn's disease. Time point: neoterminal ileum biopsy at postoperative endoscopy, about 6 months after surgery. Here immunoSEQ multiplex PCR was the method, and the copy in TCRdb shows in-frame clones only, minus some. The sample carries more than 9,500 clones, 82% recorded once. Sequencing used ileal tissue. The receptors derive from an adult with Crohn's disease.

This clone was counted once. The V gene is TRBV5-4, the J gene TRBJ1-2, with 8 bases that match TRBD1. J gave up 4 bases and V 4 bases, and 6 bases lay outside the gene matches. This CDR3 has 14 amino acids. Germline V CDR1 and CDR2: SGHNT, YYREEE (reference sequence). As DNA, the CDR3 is TGTGCCAGCAGCCTAGACAGGGGTACCTATGGCTACACCTTC. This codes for CASSLDRGTYGYTF.

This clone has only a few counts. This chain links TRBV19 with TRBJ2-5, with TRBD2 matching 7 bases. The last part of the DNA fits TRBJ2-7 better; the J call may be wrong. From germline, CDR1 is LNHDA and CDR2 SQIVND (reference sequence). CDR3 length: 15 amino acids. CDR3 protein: CASSIGSGVSYEQYF. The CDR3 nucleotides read TGTGCCAGTAGTATAGGAAGCGGGGTGTCCTACGAGCAGTACTTC.

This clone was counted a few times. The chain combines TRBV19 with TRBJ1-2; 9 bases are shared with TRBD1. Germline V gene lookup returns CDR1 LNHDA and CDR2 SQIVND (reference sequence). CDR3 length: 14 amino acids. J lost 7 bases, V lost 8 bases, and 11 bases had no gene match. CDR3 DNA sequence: TGTGCCAGTGCCCCGGGACAGGGCTCTTTTGGCTACACCTTC. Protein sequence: CASAPGQGSFGYTF.

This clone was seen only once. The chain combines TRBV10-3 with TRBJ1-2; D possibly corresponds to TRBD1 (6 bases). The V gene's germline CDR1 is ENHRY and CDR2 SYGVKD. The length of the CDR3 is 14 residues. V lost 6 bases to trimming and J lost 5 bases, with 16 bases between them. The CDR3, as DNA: TGTGCCATCAGCAGACAGGCCGGACAGTATGGCTACACCTTC. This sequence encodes CAISRQAGQYGYTF.

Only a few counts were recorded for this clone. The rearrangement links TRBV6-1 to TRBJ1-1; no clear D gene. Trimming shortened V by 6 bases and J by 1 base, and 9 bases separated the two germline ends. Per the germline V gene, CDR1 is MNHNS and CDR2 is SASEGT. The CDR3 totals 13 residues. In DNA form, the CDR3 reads TGTGCCAGCAGCGGGGTAGAGAACACTGAAGCTTTCTTT. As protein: CASSGVENTEAFF.

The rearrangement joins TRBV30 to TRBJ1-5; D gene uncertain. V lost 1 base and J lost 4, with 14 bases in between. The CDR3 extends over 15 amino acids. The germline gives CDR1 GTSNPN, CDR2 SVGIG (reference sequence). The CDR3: CAWSGIRRPNQPQHF. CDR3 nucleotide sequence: TGTGCCTGGAGTGGGATCAGGAGGCCAAATCAGCCCCAGCATTTT.

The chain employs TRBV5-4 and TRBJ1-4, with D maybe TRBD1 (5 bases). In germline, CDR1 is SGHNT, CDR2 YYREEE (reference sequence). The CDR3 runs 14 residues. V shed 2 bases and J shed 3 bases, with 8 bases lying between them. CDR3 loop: CASSFGGANEKLFF. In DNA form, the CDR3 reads TGTGCCAGCAGCTTTGGGGGGGCTAATGAAAAACTGTTTTTT.

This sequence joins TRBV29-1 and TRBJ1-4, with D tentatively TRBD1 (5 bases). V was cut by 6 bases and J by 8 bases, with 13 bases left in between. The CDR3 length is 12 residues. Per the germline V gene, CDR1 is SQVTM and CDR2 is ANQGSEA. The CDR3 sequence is CSVRQGGEKLFF. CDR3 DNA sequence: TGCAGCGTCAGGCAGGGAGGGGAAAAACTGTTTTTT.

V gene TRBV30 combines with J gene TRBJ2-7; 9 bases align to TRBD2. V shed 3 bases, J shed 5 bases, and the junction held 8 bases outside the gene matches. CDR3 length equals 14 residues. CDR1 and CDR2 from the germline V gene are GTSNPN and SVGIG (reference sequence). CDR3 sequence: CAWRPGLAGNEQYF. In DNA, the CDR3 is TGTGCCTGGAGGCCGGGACTAGCAGGCAACGAGCAGTACTTC.

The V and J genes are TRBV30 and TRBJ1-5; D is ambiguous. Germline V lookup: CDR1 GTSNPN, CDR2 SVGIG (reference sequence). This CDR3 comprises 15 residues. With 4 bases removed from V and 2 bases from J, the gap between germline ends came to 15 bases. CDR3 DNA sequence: TGTGCCTGGAACTCCGGGAAGCTTGGCAATCAGCCCCAGCATTTT. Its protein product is CAWNSGKLGNQPQHF. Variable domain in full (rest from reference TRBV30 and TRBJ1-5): SQTIHQWPATLVQPVGSPLSLECTVEGTSNPNLYWYRQAAGRGLQLLFYSVGIGQISSEVPQNLSASRPQDRQFILSSKKLLLSDSGFYLCAWNSGKLGNQPQHFGDGTRLSIL.

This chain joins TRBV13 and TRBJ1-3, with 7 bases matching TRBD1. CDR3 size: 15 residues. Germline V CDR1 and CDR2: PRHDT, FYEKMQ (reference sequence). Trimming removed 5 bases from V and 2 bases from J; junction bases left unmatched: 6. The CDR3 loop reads CASSPDRAAGNTIYF. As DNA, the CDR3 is TGTGCCAGCAGCCCCGACAGGGCCGCTGGAAACACCATATATTTT.

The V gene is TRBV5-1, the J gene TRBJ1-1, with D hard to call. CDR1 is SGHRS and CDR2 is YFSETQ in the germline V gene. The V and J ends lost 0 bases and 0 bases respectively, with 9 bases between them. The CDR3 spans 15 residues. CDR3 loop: CASSLVGGMNTEAFF. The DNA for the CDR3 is TGCGCCAGCAGCTTGGTTGGAGGGATGAACACTGAAGCTTTCTTT.

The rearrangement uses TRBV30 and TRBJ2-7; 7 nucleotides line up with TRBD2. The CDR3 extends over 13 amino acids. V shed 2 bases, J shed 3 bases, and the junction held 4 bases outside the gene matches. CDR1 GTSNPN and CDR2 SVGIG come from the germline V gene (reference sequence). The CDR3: CAWSRGESYEQYF. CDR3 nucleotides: TGTGCCTGGAGTCGGGGGGAGAGCTACGAGCAGTACTTC.

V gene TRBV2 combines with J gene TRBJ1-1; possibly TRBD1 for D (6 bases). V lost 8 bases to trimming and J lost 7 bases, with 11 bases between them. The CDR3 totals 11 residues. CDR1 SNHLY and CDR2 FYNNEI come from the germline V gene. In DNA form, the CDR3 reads TGTGCCAGCGGGGGCCTAGGTGAAGCTTTCTTT. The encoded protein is CASGGLGEAFF.

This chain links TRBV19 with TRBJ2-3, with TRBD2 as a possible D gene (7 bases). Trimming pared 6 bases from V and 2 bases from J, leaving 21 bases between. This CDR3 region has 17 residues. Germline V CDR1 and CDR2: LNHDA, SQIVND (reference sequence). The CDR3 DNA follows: TGTGCCAGTAGGCGAGCGGGACATACCAACCCCACAGATACGCAGTATTTT. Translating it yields CASRRAGHTNPTDTQYF.

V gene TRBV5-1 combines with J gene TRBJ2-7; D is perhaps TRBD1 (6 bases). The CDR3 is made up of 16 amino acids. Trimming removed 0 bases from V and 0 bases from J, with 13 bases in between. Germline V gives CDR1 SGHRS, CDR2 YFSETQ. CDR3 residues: CASSLVWGTISYEQYF. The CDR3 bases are TGCGCCAGCAGCTTGGTATGGGGGACAATCTCCTACGAGCAGTACTTC. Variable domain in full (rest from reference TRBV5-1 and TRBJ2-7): KAGVTQTPRYLIKTRGQQVTLSCSPISGHRSVSWYQQTPGQGLQFLFEYFSETQRNKGNFPGRFSGRQFSNSRSEMNVSTLELGDSALYLCASSLVWGTISYEQYFGPGTRLTVT.

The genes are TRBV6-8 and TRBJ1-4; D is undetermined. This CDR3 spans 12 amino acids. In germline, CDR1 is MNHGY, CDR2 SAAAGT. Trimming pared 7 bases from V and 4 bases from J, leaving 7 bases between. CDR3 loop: CASTPGNEKLFF. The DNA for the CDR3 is TGTGCCAGCACCCCGGGTAATGAAAAACTGTTTTTT.

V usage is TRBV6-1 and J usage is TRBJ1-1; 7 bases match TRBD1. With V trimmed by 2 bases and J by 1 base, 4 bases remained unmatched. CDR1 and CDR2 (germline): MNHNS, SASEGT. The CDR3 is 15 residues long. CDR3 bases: TGTGCCAGCAGTGAACCCCGACAGGGGAACACTGAAGCTTTCTTT. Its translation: CASSEPRQGNTEAFF.

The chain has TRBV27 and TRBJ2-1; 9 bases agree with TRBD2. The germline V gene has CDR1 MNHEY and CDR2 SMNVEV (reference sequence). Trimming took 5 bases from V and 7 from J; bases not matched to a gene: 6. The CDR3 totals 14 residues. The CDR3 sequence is CASSTSGSVNEQFF. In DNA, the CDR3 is TGTGCCAGCAGTACTAGCGGGTCAGTGAATGAGCAGTTCTTC.

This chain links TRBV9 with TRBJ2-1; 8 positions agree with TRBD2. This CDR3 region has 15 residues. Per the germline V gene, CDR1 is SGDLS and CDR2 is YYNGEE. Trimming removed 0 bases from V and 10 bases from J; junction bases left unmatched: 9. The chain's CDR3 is CASSVAVGGVMEQFF. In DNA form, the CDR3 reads TGTGCCAGCAGCGTAGCGGTCGGGGGGGTTATGGAGCAGTTCTTC.

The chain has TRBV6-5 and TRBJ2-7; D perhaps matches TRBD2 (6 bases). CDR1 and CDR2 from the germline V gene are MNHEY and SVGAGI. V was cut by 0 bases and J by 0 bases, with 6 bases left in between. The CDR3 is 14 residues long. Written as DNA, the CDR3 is TGTGCCAGCAGTTACTCGGGAGGCTCCTACGAGCAGTACTTC. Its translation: CASSYSGGSYEQYF.

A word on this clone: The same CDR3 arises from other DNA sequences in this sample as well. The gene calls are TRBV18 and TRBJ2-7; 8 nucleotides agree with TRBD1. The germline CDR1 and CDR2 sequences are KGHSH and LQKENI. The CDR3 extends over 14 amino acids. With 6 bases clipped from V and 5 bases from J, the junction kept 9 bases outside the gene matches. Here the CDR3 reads CASSPGTGGDEQYF. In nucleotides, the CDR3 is TGTGCCAGCTCCCCCGGGACAGGTGGAGACGAGCAGTACTTC. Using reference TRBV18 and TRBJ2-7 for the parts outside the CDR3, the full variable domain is NAGVMQNPRHLVRRRGQEARLRCSPMKGHSHVYWYRQLPEEGLKFMVYLQKENIIDESGMPKERFSAEFPKEGPSILRIQQVVRGDSAAYFCASSPGTGGDEQYFGPGTRLTVT.

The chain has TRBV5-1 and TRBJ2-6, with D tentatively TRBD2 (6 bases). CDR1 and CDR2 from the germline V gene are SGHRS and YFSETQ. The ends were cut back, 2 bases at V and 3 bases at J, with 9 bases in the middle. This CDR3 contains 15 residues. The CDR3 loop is CASSLPSDGANVLTF. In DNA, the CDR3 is TGCGCCAGCAGCTTACCTAGCGATGGGGCCAACGTCCTGACTTTC.

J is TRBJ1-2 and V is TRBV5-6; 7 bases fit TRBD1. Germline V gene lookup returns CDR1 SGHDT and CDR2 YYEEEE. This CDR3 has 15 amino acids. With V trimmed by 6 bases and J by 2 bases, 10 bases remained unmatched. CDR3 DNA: TGTGCCAGCACCTACCGAACAGGGGCGAACTATGGCTACACCTTC. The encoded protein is CASTYRTGANYGYTF.